This paragraph reports one TCR beta chain. Its antigen is as yet unknown. For TCRbeta, the library was prepared with unique molecular identifiers. From the PCR reads, TCRdb called clonotypes with MiXCR, one entry per CDR3 protein. The sample consists of some 100,000 distinct CDR3 sequences, 23% of them appearing once. The sample belongs to a study of T-cell reconstitution after alpha-beta-depleted transplantation in children. Study-level findings and limits: There were reportedly several hundred expanded graft clones from which alpha-beta T cells came about two months after transplant.

The CDR3 is 18 residues long. Germline-derived CDR1 and CDR2 are SGDLS and YYNGEE. V trimming: 2 bases; J trimming: 1 base; junction bases outside the gene matches: 10. The sequencing used PBMCs, collected before TCRalphabeta/CD19-depleted stem cell transplant. The chain carries TRBV9 and TRBJ2-2, with 8 bases identical to TRBD2. The clonotype originates from a boy aged 2 to 10 with acute lymphoblastic leukemia, due to receive a stem cell transplant. This chain's CDR3 is CASSVPSLTSGNTGELFF. DNA of the CDR3: TGTGCCAGCAGCGTTCCCTCCCTCACTAGCGGGAACACCGGGGAGCTGTTTTTT.